This T cell receptor (beta chain) came from a study of blood T cell repertoires in COVID-19. CDR3 length equals 15 residues. Trimming removed 7 bases at V and 1 base at J, with 16 bases between. Germline values: CDR1 MDHEN, CDR2 SYDVKM. The protocol was immunoSEQ multiplex PCR, while the TCRdb copy is restricted to in-frame clones and leaves out a portion. The table has approximately 210,000 clones, approximately 84% seen once. V usage is TRBV28 and J usage is TRBJ1-1; D is perhaps TRBD1 (6 bases). The sequence derives from a woman between 45 and 65 years old with active or convalescent COVID-19. Sequences were obtained from peripheral blood. CDR3: CASIQQGKGNTEAFF. The CDR3 DNA is TGTGCCAGCATCCAACAGGGAAAAGGGAACACTGAAGCTTTCTTT.